This T cell receptor (beta chain) appears in the sequencing data of a study of T cell repertoires in ileal Crohn's disease. Study-wide points: Compared with non-smokers, active smokers at surgery showed more clonal expansions.

From germline, CDR1 is SGHDN and CDR2 FVKESK. V was shortened by 3 bases and J by 4 bases, with 9 bases between the two germline ends. The CDR3 length is 14 residues. With regard to this clone: What it recognizes is unknown.

TCRdb keeps only in-frame clones here, not all; method: immunoSEQ multiplex PCR. This table holds 4,800 or so clones, 87% found once. The chain couples TRBV14 to TRBJ2-2; D is ambiguous. The receptor was derived from an adult with Crohn's disease. Sequences were obtained from ileal tissue. CDR3 sequence (DNA): TGTGCCAGCAGCCACCTCCTCAGCACCGGGGAGCTGTTTTTT. Protein: CASSHLLSTGELFF.